The present entry profiles one TCR beta chain with its context. The entry originates in a study of blood T cell repertoires in COVID-19. Study as a whole: The samples span acute and convalescent COVID-19 from the United States, Italy and Spain. Sample material is recorded as cDNA or gDNA derived from T cells, B-cell-depleted T cells, or PBMCs.

V gave up 7 bases and J gave up 2 bases, with 11 bases separating them. Germline CDR1 MNHEY, CDR2 SVGAGI. The CDR3 is made up of 13 amino acids. Per the authors' pipeline: Counts of nucleated cells, estimated from reference gene primer amplification, were obtained. TCRdb's copy holds only in-frame clones and misses some; the assay was immunoSEQ multiplex PCR. Clonal size and the V and J genes are those of that table, whereas D and trimming came from the DNA. Of roughly 670,000 clones listed, around 89% are singletons. The sample was peripheral blood. The genes are TRBV6-5 and TRBJ1-2, with a possible D match to TRBD1 (6 bases). The clonotype comes from a woman aged 18-35 years with acute or convalescent COVID-19. The CDR3 bases are TGTGCCAGCACTACTACAGGGAACTATGGCTACACCTTC. Translation gives CASTTTGNYGYTF.